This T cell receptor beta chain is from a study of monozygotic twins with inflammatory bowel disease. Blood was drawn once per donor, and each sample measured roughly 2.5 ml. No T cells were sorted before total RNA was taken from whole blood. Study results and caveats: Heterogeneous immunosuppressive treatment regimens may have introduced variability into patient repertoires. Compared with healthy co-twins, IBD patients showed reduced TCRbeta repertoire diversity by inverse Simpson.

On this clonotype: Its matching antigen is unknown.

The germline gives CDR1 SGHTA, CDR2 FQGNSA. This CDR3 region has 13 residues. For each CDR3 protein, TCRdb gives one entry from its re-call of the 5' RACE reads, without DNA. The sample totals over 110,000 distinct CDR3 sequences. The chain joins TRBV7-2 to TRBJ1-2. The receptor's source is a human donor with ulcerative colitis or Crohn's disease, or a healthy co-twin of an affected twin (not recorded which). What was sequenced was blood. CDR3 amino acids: CASSLSGFGGYTF.